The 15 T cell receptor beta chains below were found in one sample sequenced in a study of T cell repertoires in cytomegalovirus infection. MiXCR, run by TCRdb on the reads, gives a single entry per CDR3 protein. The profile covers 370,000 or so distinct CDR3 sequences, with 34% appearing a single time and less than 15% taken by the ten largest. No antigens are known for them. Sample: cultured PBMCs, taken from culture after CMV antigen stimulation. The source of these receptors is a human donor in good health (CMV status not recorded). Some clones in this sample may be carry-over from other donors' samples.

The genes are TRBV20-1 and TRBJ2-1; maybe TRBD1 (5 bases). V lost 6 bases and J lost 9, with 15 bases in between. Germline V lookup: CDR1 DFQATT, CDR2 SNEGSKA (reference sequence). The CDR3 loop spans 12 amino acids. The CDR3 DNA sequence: TGCAGTGCCCGCTTCATAAGGGGTGAGCAGTTCTTC. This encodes CSARFIRGEQFF.

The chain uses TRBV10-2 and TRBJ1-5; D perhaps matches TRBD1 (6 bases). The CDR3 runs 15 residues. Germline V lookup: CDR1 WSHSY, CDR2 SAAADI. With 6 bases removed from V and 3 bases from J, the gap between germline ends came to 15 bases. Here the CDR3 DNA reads TGCGCCAGCAGCCTCAACCCAGGGGACAATCAGCCCCAGCATTTT. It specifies CASSLNPGDNQPQHF.

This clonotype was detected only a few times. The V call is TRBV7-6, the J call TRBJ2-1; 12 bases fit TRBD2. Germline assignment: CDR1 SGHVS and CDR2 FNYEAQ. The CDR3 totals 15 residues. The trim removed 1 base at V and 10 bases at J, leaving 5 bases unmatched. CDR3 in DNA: TGTGCCAGCAGCTTAGTTACACTAGCGGGAGGAGAGCAGTTCTTC. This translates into CASSLVTLAGGEQFF.

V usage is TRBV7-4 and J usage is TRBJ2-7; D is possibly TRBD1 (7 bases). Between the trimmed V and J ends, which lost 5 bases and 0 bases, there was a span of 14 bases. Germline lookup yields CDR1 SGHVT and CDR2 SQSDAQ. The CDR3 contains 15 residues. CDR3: CASSHPGDSSYEQYF. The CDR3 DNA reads TGTGCCAGCAGCCACCCGGGGGACAGCTCCTACGAGCAGTACTTC.

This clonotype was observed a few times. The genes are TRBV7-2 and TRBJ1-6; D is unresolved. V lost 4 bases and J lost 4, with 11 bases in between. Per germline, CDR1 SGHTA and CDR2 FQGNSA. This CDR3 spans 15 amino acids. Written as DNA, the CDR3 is TGTGCCAGCAGCTCATTACAGAATTATAATTCACCCCTCCACTTT. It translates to CASSSLQNYNSPLHF.

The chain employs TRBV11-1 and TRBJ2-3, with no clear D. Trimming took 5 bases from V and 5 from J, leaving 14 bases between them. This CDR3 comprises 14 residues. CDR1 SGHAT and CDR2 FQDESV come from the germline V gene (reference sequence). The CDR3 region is CASSESSKGDTQYF. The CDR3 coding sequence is TGTGCCAGCAGCGAGTCCTCCAAAGGAGATACGCAGTATTTT.

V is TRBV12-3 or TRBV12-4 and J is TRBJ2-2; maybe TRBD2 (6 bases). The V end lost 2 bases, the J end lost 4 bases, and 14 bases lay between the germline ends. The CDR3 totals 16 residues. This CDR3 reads CASSLSSGVGTGELFF. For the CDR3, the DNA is TGTGCCAGCAGTTTATCCTCGGGAGTGGGCACCGGGGAGCTGTTTTTT.

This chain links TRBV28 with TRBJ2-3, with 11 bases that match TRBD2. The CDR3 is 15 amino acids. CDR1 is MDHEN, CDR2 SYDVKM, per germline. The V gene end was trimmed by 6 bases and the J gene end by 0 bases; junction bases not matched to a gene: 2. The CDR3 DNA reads TGTGCCAGCAGGGGACTAGCGGAAAGCACAGATACGCAGTATTTT. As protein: CASRGLAESTDTQYF.

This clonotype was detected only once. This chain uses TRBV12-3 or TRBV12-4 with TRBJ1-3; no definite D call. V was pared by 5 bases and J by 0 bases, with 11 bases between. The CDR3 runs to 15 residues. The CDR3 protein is CASSVGLSSGNTIYF. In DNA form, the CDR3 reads TGTGCCAGCAGTGTAGGGTTAAGCTCTGGAAACACCATATATTTT.

Here the CDR3 reads CSARDDPTSPHEQFF. In DNA, the CDR3 is TGCAGTGCTAGAGATGACCCAACTAGCCCCCATGAGCAGTTCTTC. The rearrangement links TRBV20-1 to TRBJ2-1; tentative D call: TRBD2 (6 bases). The germline gives CDR1 DFQATT, CDR2 SNEGSKA (reference sequence). V lost 0 bases and J lost 8, with 17 bases in between. The CDR3 has 15 amino acids.

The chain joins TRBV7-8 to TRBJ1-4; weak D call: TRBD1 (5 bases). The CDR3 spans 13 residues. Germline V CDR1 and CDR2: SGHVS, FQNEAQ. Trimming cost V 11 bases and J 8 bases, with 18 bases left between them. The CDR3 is CAAGRQGGEKLFF. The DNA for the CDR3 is TGTGCCGCAGGACGGCAGGGAGGAGAAAAACTGTTTTTT.

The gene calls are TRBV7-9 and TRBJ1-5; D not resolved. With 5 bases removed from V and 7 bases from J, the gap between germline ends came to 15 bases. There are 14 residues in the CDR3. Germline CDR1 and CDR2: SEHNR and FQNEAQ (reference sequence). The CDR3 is CASSPLNPSQPQHF. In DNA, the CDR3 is TGTGCCAGCAGCCCCCTGAACCCGTCCCAGCCCCAGCATTTT.

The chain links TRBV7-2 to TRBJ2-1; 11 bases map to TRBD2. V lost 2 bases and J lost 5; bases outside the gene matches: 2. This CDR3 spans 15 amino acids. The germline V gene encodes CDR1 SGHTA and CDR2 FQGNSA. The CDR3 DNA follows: TGTGCCAGCAGCTTAATAGCGGGAGGGAACAATGAGCAGTTCTTC. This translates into CASSLIAGGNNEQFF.

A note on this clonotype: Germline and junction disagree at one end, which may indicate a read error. For the CDR3, the DNA is TGCAGCGTTGTCTCTAGCGGGAGGTACATTGAGCAGTTCTTC. Protein sequence: CSVVSSGRYIEQFF. The chain has TRBV29-1 and TRBJ2-1; 11 nucleotides match TRBD2. Germline CDR1 and CDR2: SQVTM and ANQGSEA. This CDR3 has 14 amino acids.

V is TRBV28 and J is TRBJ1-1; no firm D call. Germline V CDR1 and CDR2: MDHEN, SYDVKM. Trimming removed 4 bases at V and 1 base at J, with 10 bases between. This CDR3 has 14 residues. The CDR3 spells CASSWGWGNTEAFF. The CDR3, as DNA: TGTGCCAGCAGTTGGGGTTGGGGGAACACTGAAGCTTTCTTT.